This T cell receptor (beta chain) is from a study of cytomegalovirus exposure and HLA in healthy donors. CDR1 and CDR2 from the germline V gene are SGDLS and YYNGEE. The CDR3 consists of 14 residues. Trimming removed 0 bases at V and 5 bases at J, with 11 bases between. This clone was recorded a few times. No antigen is known for it. Study findings and constraints: First-cohort TCR clusters were later found to tend to co-occur in the approximately 120 validation repertoires. It was reportedly the case that the classifier diagnosed cytomegalovirus status with high specificity and sensitivity.

Measured with immunoSEQ multiplex PCR; TCRdb has only the in-frame clones, and not every one. The sample includes about 140,000 clones, more than 85% of them seen just once. The chain links TRBV9 to TRBJ2-5, with D perhaps matching TRBD2 (6 bases). Sequencing input: PBMCs. This clonotype was sampled from a young man in good health and CMV-seronegative. Written as DNA, the CDR3 is TGTGCCAGCAGCGTAGGGGCAGGGAGGGAGACCCAGTACTTC. Translation gives CASSVGAGRETQYF. Based on the CDR3 plus reference TRBV9 and TRBJ2-5, the full variable domain is DSGVTQTPKHLITATGQRVTLRCSPRSGDLSVYWYQQSLDQGLQFLIQYYNGEERAKGNILERFSAQQFPDLHSELNLSSLELGDSALYFCASSVGAGRETQYFGPGTRLLVL.